A single sample gave rise to the 5 T cell receptor beta chains below, sequenced in a study of cytomegalovirus exposure and HLA in healthy donors. 60 Vbeta and 13 Jbeta primers were used in PCR. The repertoire was sequenced with immunoSEQ multiplex PCR; TCRdb's copy has only in-frame clones and lacks some. This sample has fewer than 250,000 clones, with 70% to 80% found just once. The sample consisted of PBMCs. These TCRs come from a woman in her thirties in good health and CMV-seropositive.

The chain has TRBV7-9 and TRBJ1-2; the D gene is possibly TRBD1 (5 bases). Germline CDR1 and CDR2: SEHNR and FQNEAQ (reference sequence). Trimming cost V 6 bases and J 8 bases, with 16 bases left between them. The CDR3 is 13 amino acids. The CDR3 loop is CASSFPGNGGYTF. The CDR3 DNA sequence: TGTGCCAGCAGTTTCCCAGGGAACGGAGGCTACACCTTC.

The sample holds one count of this clone. The V gene is TRBV27, the J gene TRBJ2-5; D is undetermined. The CDR3 length is 15 residues. V was pared by 1 base and J by 0 bases, with 9 bases between. Per germline, CDR1 MNHEY and CDR2 SMNVEV (reference sequence). The CDR3 nucleotides are TGTGCCAGCAGTTTATTGTCGAGGTACCAAGAGACCCAGTACTTC. Translated, it gives CASSLLSRYQETQYF.

The V call is TRBV11-2, the J call TRBJ2-5, with D tentatively TRBD1 (6 bases). The V gene's germline CDR1 is SGHAT and CDR2 FQNNGV. The CDR3 consists of 15 residues. V was clipped by 0 bases and J by 2 bases, with 10 bases between them. This CDR3 reads CASSLEAGAQETQYF. The CDR3, as DNA: TGTGCCAGCAGCTTAGAAGCAGGGGCGCAAGAGACCCAGTACTTC. Using reference TRBV11-2 and TRBJ2-5 for the parts outside the CDR3, the full variable domain is EAGVAQSPRYKIIEKRQSVAFWCNPISGHATLYWYQQILGQGPKLLIQFQNNGVVDDSQLPKDRFSAERLKGVDSTLKIQPAKLEDSAVYLCASSLEAGAQETQYFGPGTRLLVL.

A note on this clone: Because the CDR3 is missing its conserved closing phenylalanine or tryptophan, this is likely a read error. The CDR3 nucleotides are TGCGCCAGCAGCCAAGACACAGGCCGCACTGAAGCTTTCCTT. It encodes CASSQDTGRTEAFL. The chain recombines TRBV4-1 with TRBJ1-1, with a tentative D call TRBD1 (5 bases). Germline V CDR1 and CDR2: MGHRA, YSYEKL. There are 14 residues in the CDR3. V was cut by 0 bases and J by 4 bases, with 9 bases left in between.

The CDR3 here is CASSSGLAGVGEQFF. The CDR3 nucleotides read TGTGCCAGCAGCTCTGGACTAGCGGGAGTAGGTGAGCAGTTCTTC. This chain uses TRBV11-2 with TRBJ2-1; 13 bases map to TRBD2. Trimming removed 4 bases from V and 9 bases from J; junction bases left unmatched: 6. Looked up from germline, CDR1 is SGHAT and CDR2 is FQNNGV. The CDR3 is made up of 15 amino acids. The complete variable domain, with remaining parts taken from reference TRBV11-2 and TRBJ2-1, reads EAGVAQSPRYKIIEKRQSVAFWCNPISGHATLYWYQQILGQGPKLLIQFQNNGVVDDSQLPKDRFSAERLKGVDSTLKIQPAKLEDSAVYLCASSSGLAGVGEQFFGPGTRLTVL.